The T cell receptor beta chain under discussion was sequenced for a study of cytomegalovirus exposure and HLA in healthy donors. Study-wide points: The study recorded 150 to 200 TCR beta chains that were cytomegalovirus-associated. Some public TCRs appeared in many individuals, while most sequences were rare.

Profiling relied on immunoSEQ multiplex PCR, and the TCRdb table lists in-frame clones only, not all of them. The sample includes approximately 140,000 clones, roughly four fifths of them seen just once. On this clone itself: Its antigen is currently unknown.

The CDR3 loop spans 16 amino acids. Trimming cost V 2 bases and J 4 bases; bases outside gene matches: 9. Germline CDR1 KGHSH, CDR2 LQKENI. Sequencing was done on a sample of PBMCs. The receptor was derived from a woman aged 25 to 39 in good health and CMV-seronegative. V is TRBV18 and J is TRBJ1-1, with TRBD1 matching over 8 bases. The CDR3 is CASSPKQGASGTEAFF. For the CDR3, the DNA is TGTGCCAGCTCACCAAAGCAGGGGGCGTCTGGCACTGAAGCTTTCTTT.